This T cell receptor (beta chain) was observed in a study of Graves' ophthalmopathy and Graves' hyperthyroidism. The CDR3 has 14 amino acids. The V gene lost 2 bases and the J gene lost 8 bases, with 15 bases spanning the gap. Germline CDR1 SGHTA, CDR2 FQGNSA. Points on this clonotype: Its antigen is not identified.

New diagnoses, under 2 months' duration, and ages 18 to 65 characterized the hyperthyroidism patients. As the template, RNA transcripts were used to amplify TCR beta CDR3 regions. A first-round RT-PCR used HTBI primers, followed by a second-round multiplex PCR. TCRdb re-analysed the multiplex PCR reads in MiXCR, keeping a single row per CDR3 protein. The sample lists roughly 1.1 million distinct CDR3 sequences; 35% to 40% were seen once. Study-wide points: For separating ophthalmopathy from stable hyperthyroidism, a 13-signature model gave over 85% sensitivity and around 76% specificity.

The clonotype was recovered from an adult man with Graves' hyperthyroidism. The V gene is TRBV7-2, the J gene TRBJ1-2; a possible D gene is TRBD1 (6 bases). The sequenced sample was peripheral blood or thyroid tissue (not recorded which). The CDR3 is CASSLKQGPGGYTF. The CDR3 bases are TGTGCCAGCAGCTTAAAACAGGGCCCTGGGGGCTACACCTTC.